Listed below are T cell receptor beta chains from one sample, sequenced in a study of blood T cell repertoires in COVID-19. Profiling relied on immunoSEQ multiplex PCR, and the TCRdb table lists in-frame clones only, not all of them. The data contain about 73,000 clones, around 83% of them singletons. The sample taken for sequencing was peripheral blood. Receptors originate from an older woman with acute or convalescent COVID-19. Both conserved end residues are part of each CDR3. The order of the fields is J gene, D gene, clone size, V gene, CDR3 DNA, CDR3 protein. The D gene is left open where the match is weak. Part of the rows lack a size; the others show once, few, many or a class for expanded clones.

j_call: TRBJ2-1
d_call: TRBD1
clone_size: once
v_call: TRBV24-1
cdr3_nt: TGTGCCACCAGTGACCCATTTCGGGACAGGGGTTACAATGAGCAGTTCTTC
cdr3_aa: CATSDPFRDRGYNEQFF

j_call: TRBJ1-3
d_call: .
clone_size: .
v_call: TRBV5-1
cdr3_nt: TGCGCCAGCAGCGCGGGTTTCGGAAACACCATATATTTT
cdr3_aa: CASSAGFGNTIYF

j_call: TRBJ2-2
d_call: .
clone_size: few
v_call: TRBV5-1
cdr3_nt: TGCGCCAGTGGGACATCGAACACCGGGGAGCTGTTTTTT
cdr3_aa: CASGTSNTGELFF

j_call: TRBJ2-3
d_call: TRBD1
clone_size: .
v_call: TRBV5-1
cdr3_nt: TGCGCCAGCAGCTTGGACACAGGGGGAGGTACGCAGTATTTT
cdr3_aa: CASSLDTGGGTQYF

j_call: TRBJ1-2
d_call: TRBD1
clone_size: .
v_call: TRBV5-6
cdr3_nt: TGTGCCAGCAGCCCAGACGTACAGGGGACGGGGGGCTACACCTTC
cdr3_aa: CASSPDVQGTGGYTF

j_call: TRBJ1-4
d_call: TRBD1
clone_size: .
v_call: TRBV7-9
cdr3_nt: TGTGCCAGCGGGGGACAGGGGTGGGGTGAAAAACTGTTTTTT
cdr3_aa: CASGGQGWGEKLFF

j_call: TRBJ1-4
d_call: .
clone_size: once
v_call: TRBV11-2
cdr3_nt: TGTGCCAGCAGCTTGAACAGGGCAGAAAAACTGTTTTTT
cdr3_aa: CASSLNRAEKLFF

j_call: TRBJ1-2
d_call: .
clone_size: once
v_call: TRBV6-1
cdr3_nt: TGTGCCAGCAGTGGCGTACCTCCGGGACACCTAAAGGGGAACTATGGCTACACCTTC
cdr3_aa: CASSGVPPGHLKGNYGYTF

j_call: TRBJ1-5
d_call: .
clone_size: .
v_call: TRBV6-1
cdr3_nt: TGTGCCAGCAGTGAATTCGTGGCCACGAATCAGCCCCAGCATTTT
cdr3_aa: CASSEFVATNQPQHF

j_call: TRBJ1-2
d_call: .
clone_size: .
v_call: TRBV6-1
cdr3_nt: TGTGCCAGCAGTGACAGACTCTATGGCTACACCTTC
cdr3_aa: CASSDRLYGYTF

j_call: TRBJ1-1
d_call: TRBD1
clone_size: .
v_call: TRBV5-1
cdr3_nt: TGCGCCAGCAGCAGAGGGACAGGGGGTTCGGGCACTGAAGCTTTCTTT
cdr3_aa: CASSRGTGGSGTEAFF

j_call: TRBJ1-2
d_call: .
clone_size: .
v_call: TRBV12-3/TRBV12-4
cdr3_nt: TGTGCCAGCAGTTTAAACACGGGATATGGCTACACCTTC
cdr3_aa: CASSLNTGYGYTF

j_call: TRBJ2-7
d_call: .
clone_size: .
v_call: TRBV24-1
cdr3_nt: TGTGCCACCAGTGGTTTAGGGGAGGAGTACGAGCAGTACTTC
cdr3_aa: CATSGLGEEYEQYF

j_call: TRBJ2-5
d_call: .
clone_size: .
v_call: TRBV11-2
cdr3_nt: TGTGCCAGCAGCTTACTCCAGTCCCAGTATGCCCAGTACTTC
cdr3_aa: CASSLLQSQYAQYF

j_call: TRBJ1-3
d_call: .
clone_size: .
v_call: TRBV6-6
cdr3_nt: TGTGCCAGCAGTTACCGAATAGAAGGGGCTGGAAACACCATATATTTT
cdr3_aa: CASSYRIEGAGNTIYF

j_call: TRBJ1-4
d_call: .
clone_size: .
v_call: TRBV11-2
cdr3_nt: TGTGCCAGCAGCCAGTCATCCAGGGGATTTAATGAAAAACTGTTTTTT
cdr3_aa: CASSQSSRGFNEKLFF

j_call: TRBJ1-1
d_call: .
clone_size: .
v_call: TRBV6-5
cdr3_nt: TGTGCCAGCAGTTACTTACTCGGGGAAGCTTTCTTT
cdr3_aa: CASSYLLGEAFF

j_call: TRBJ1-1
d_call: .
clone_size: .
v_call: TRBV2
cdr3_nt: TGTGCCAGCAATGGGGAGAGAAACACTGAAGCTTTCTTT
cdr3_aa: CASNGERNTEAFF

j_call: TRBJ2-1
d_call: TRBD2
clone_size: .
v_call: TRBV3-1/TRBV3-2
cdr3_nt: TGTGCCAGCAGCTGGACTAGCGGGGGCTACAATGAGCAGTTCTTC
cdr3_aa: CASSWTSGGYNEQFF

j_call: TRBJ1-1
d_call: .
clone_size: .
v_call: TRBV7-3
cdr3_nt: TGTGCCAGCAGCTTAGAGGGCAGGCGGGGCACTGAAGCTTTCTTT
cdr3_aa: CASSLEGRRGTEAFF

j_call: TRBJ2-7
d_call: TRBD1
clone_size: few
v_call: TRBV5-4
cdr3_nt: TGTGCCAGCAGCCAAGACCGGGACAGACTCACCTACGAGCAGTACTTC
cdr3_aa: CASSQDRDRLTYEQYF

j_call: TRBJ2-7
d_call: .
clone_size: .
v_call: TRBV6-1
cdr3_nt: TGTGCCAGCAGTGAATATAGCTACGAGCAGTACTTC
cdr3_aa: CASSEYSYEQYF

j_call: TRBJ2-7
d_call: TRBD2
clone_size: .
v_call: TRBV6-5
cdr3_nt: TGTGCCAGCAGTCCGGGACTAGTCTACGAGCAGTACTTC
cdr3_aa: CASSPGLVYEQYF

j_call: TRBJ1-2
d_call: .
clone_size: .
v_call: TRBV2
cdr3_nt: TGTGCCAGTGGGGACACGGCCCTTGGCTACACCTTC
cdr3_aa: CASGDTALGYTF

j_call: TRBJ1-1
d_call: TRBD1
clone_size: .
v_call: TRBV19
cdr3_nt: TGTGCCAGTACGAACAGGGGATTGGGCACTGAAGCTTTCTTT
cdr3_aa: CASTNRGLGTEAFF

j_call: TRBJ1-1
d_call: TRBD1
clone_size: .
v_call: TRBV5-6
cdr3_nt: TGTGCCAGCAGTTTACCCGGGACAGGGGGCGATGGCACTGAAGCTTTCTTT
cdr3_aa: CASSLPGTGGDGTEAFF

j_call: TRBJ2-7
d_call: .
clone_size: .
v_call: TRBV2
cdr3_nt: TGTGCCAGCAGCCAGAGGACAGTAACCGAGCAGTACTTC
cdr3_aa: CASSQRTVTEQYF

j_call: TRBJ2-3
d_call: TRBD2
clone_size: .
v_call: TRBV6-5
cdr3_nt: TGTGCCAGCAGTTCGCGGACTAGCGGGGGGGGTACGCAGTATTTT
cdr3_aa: CASSSRTSGGGTQYF

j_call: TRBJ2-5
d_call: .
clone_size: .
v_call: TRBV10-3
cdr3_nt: TGTGCCATCAGTGAGTCTGGGCAGCAAGAGACCCAGTACTTC
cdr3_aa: CAISESGQQETQYF

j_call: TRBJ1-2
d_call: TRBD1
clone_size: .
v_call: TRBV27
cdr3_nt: TGTGCCAGCGGTAAATGGGACAGGGGGGCTGGCTACACCTTC
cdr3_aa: CASGKWDRGAGYTF